Below are 10 T cell receptor beta chains sequenced from a single sample in a study of patients and donors after allogeneic stem cell transplantation. One entry per CDR3 protein, called by TCRdb with MiXCR from the RT-PCR reads. The sample has approximately 200,000 distinct CDR3 sequences, approximately 41% seen once. Sequencing was performed on blood, either unsorted or a sorted T cell fraction (not recorded which). These receptors all stem from a human donor who was either an allogeneic HSCT recipient or a stem cell or donor lymphocyte infusion donor (not recorded which). It is not recorded whose cells these are; they may come from a transplant donor.

J is TRBJ2-7 and V is TRBV29-1; TRBD2 agrees at 12 bases. This CDR3 comprises 14 residues. CDR1 and CDR2 (germline): SQVTM, ANQGSEA. Germline trimming cut 7 bases from V and 0 bases from J; bases unmatched to any gene: 4. The CDR3 coding sequence is TGCAGCGCCCAGACTAGCGGGGGCTCCTACGAGCAGTACTTC. It specifies CSAQTSGGSYEQYF.

The chain joins TRBV10-3 to TRBJ2-3; 7 positions agree with TRBD2. CDR3 size: 16 residues. Germline CDR1 is ENHRY and CDR2 is SYGVKD. Unmatched junction bases numbered 9, after V lost 5 bases and J lost 1 base. The CDR3 DNA reads as TGTGCCATCAGTCACAAGCGGGATCTTGGCACAGATACGCAGTATTTT. It codes for CAISHKRDLGTDTQYF.

This CDR3 is CSALPGGSNYGYTF. As DNA, the CDR3 is TGCAGTGCTTTACCGGGGGGCTCAAACTATGGCTACACCTTC. The chain recombines TRBV20-1 with TRBJ1-2, with a weak D call TRBD1 (6 bases). The CDR3 sequence is 14 residues long. Trimming removed 5 bases from V and 2 bases from J, with 15 bases in between. CDR1 and CDR2 from the germline V gene are DFQATT and SNEGSKA (reference sequence).

This chain uses TRBV4-3 with TRBJ2-2, with 10 bases that match TRBD2. V was clipped by 4 bases and J by 6 bases; unmatched bases: 17. The germline gives CDR1 LGHNA, CDR2 YSLEER. This CDR3 has 19 amino acids. Written as DNA, the CDR3 is TGCGCCAGCAGCCCCCAGGTAGCGGGAGGAGTTGTGGATCCCGGGGAGCTGTTTTTT. Its translation: CASSPQVAGGVVDPGELFF.

The V and J genes are TRBV29-1 and TRBJ1-2, with D possibly TRBD1 on 5 matching bases. V gave up 4 bases and J gave up 2 bases, with 8 bases separating them. Germline V lookup: CDR1 SQVTM, CDR2 ANQGSEA. This CDR3 comprises 12 residues. DNA of the CDR3: TGCAGCGTTGGACAGACCAACTATGGCTACACCTTC. Protein product: CSVGQTNYGYTF.

This rearrangement joins TRBV28 to TRBJ1-5; unclear D gene. CDR3 length: 14 residues. Germline values: CDR1 MDHEN, CDR2 SYDVKM. Trimming stripped 5 bases from V and 1 base from J, with 9 bases between. The CDR3 loop is CASSHPDSNQPQHF. The CDR3 nucleotides read TGTGCCAGCAGTCACCCCGACAGCAATCAGCCCCAGCATTTT.

The chain joins TRBV11-1 to TRBJ2-5; D is ambiguous. CDR1 is SGHAT and CDR2 is FQDESV in the germline V gene (reference sequence). V gave up 3 bases and J gave up 5 bases, with 4 bases separating them. This CDR3 region has 11 residues. The chain's CDR3 is CASSFWETQYF. The CDR3 DNA sequence: TGTGCCAGCAGCTTTTGGGAGACCCAGTACTTC.

This clonotype was seen once. This chain uses TRBV6-5 with TRBJ2-1; 13 positions match TRBD2. The CDR3 runs to 18 residues. Germline CDR1 is MNHEY and CDR2 is SVGAGI. The V gene end was trimmed by 8 bases and the J gene end by 0 bases; junction bases not matched to a gene: 10. CDR3: CASVRLAGGPSSYNEQFF. The DNA of the CDR3 is TGTGCCAGCGTGCGACTAGCGGGAGGTCCCAGCTCCTACAATGAGCAGTTCTTC.

CDR3 DNA: TGTGCCAGCAGCCAAGACGGGACCCGGCGGGTCAACTATGGCTACACCTTC. Residues: CASSQDGTRRVNYGYTF. The V gene is TRBV3-1, the J gene TRBJ1-2, with a tentative D call TRBD1 (5 bases). Trimming took 0 bases from V and 2 from J, leaving 16 bases between them. The CDR3 is made up of 17 amino acids. Germline values: CDR1 LGHDT, CDR2 YNNKEL (reference sequence).

This rearrangement joins TRBV12-3 or TRBV12-4 to TRBJ1-6, with 11 bases aligning to TRBD1. The CDR3 spans 17 residues. V gave up 5 bases and J gave up 0 bases; unmatched junction bases: 3. The CDR3 spells CASSRTGGPSYNSPLHF. Here the CDR3 DNA reads TGTGCCAGCAGTAGGACAGGGGGCCCCTCCTATAATTCACCCCTCCACTTT.